One sample yielded the 19 T cell receptor beta chains listed below, sequenced in a study of blood T cell repertoires in COVID-19. Data came from immunoSEQ multiplex PCR; TCRdb stores just in-frame clones and leaves some out. Among 70,000 or so clones listed, 82% were seen once. Source material: peripheral blood. These receptors were taken from a human donor in a cohort sampled during active COVID-19.

This chain joins TRBV19 and TRBJ2-1; 8 bases line up with TRBD2. The CDR3 contains 16 residues. J gave up 0 bases and V 6 bases, and 7 bases lay outside the gene matches. Per the germline V gene, CDR1 is LNHDA and CDR2 is SQIVND (reference sequence). The CDR3: CASSPLAVSSYNEQFF. CDR3 nucleotides: TGTGCCAGTAGCCCACTAGCGGTAAGCTCCTACAATGAGCAGTTCTTC.

V is TRBV27 and J is TRBJ2-2, with TRBD1 matching 8 bases. The CDR3 consists of 16 residues. CDR1 is MNHEY, CDR2 SMNVEV, per germline (reference sequence). With V trimmed by 3 bases and J by 2 bases, 5 bases remained unmatched. CDR3 in amino acids: CASSFSGQGNTGELFF. The CDR3, as DNA: TGTGCCAGCAGTTTCAGTGGACAGGGTAACACCGGGGAGCTGTTTTTT.

The rearrangement joins TRBV2 to TRBJ2-5; TRBD2 is a possible D gene (5 bases). V was cut by 7 bases and J by 2 bases, with 11 bases left in between. Germline-derived CDR1 and CDR2 are SNHLY and FYNNEI. This CDR3 has 13 amino acids. The CDR3 spells CASTLDLQETQYF. CDR3 bases: TGTGCCAGCACCTTGGACTTGCAAGAGACCCAGTACTTC.

The chain is built from TRBV7-2 and TRBJ2-3; 12 bases are a match to TRBD2. This CDR3 is built from 15 residues. V dropped 6 bases and J dropped 4; count of bases not matched to a gene: 5. Germline V gene data show CDR1 as SGHTA and CDR2 as FQGNSA. In nucleotides, the CDR3 is TGTGCCAGCAGTAAACTAGCGGGGGGTGCAGATACGCAGTATTTT. Its protein product is CASSKLAGGADTQYF.

The V and J genes are TRBV12-5 and TRBJ1-1, with D uncertain. Germline CDR1 is LGHNT and CDR2 is FRNRAP. Trimming cost V 2 bases and J 7 bases, with 8 bases left between them. CDR3 length: 12 residues. As DNA, the CDR3 is TGTGCTAGTGGTTTGTCCGCCGGTGAAGCTTTCTTT. Its protein product is CASGLSAGEAFF.

The genes are TRBV13 and TRBJ1-4; 9 nucleotides agree with TRBD1. The J segment lost 7 bases and the V segment lost 5 bases, leaving 5 bases of the junction unmatched. The length of the CDR3 is 14 residues. Germline CDR1 reads PRHDT; CDR2 reads FYEKMQ (reference sequence). CDR3 in amino acids: CASSTRQGGEKLFF. For the CDR3, the DNA is TGTGCCAGCAGCACTCGACAGGGGGGTGAAAAACTGTTTTTT. Filled out from reference TRBV13 and TRBJ1-4, the complete variable domain reads AAGVIQSPRHLIKEKRETATLKCYPIPRHDTVYWYQQGPGQDPQFLISFYEKMQSDKGSIPDRFSAQQFSDYHSELNMSSLELGDSALYFCASSTRQGGEKLFFGSGTQLSVL.

This clone was seen once. The chain has TRBV2 and TRBJ1-2, with D tentatively TRBD1 (6 bases). This CDR3 region has 16 residues. The germline V and J ends were trimmed by 4 bases and 5 bases, with 20 bases remaining between them. Germline values: CDR1 SNHLY, CDR2 FYNNEI. The CDR3 sequence is CASSGGFLGAGYGYTF. CDR3 coding DNA: TGTGCCAGCAGTGGGGGTTTTTTGGGGGCCGGGTATGGCTACACCTTC.

CDR3: CATSDPGTGNADTQYF. The CDR3 nucleotides are TGTGCCACCAGTGATCCCGGGACAGGCAACGCAGATACGCAGTATTTT. The V and J genes are TRBV24-1 and TRBJ2-3; TRBD1 matches 8 bases. The CDR3 is made up of 16 amino acids. The J segment lost 4 bases and the V segment lost 3 bases, leaving 8 bases of the junction unmatched. Looked up from germline, CDR1 is KGHDR and CDR2 is SFDVKD.

This clone was counted between two and nine times. This chain links TRBV25-1 with TRBJ1-6, with TRBD1 matching over 7 bases. The CDR3 consists of 12 residues. With V trimmed by 9 bases and J by 11 bases, 7 bases remained unmatched. Germline assignment: CDR1 MGHDK and CDR2 SYGVNS. The CDR3: CARRQGAAPLHF. CDR3 DNA: TGTGCCAGGCGACAGGGAGCGGCACCCCTCCACTTT. The full variable domain, in which reference TRBV25-1 and TRBJ1-6 provide the parts outside the CDR3, is EADIYQTPRYLVIGTGKKITLECSQTMGHDKMYWYQQDPGMELHLIHYSYGVNSTEKGDLSSESTVSRIRTEHFPLTLESARPSHTSQYLCARRQGAAPLHFGNGTRLTVT.

The V and J genes are TRBV6-2 or TRBV6-3 and TRBJ1-5; TRBD1 aligns across 9 bases. V gave up 3 bases and J gave up 5 bases; unmatched junction bases: 11. CDR1 MNHEY and CDR2 SVGEGT come from the germline V gene. The CDR3 loop spans 17 amino acids. CDR3 in amino acids: CASSYSPGTGNHQPQHF. The CDR3 DNA sequence: TGTGCCAGCAGTTATAGCCCCGGGACAGGGAATCATCAGCCCCAGCATTTT.

This chain connects TRBV4-1 to TRBJ1-6, with TRBD1 matching 8 bases. The CDR3 extends over 15 amino acids. V shed 0 bases, J shed 7 bases, and the junction held 2 bases outside the gene matches. Germline lookup yields CDR1 MGHRA and CDR2 YSYEKL. CDR3 region: CASSQDNRGNSPLHF. CDR3 sequence (DNA): TGCGCCAGCAGCCAAGATAACAGGGGGAATTCACCCCTCCACTTT.

This clone was counted a single time. The genes are TRBV5-4 and TRBJ2-7, with 9 nucleotides matching TRBD1. The CDR3 is 15 amino acids. Trimming removed 2 bases from V and 4 bases from J; junction bases left unmatched: 7. CDR1 and CDR2 (germline): SGHNT, YYREEE (reference sequence). This CDR3 reads CASSFIGTGTYEQYF. CDR3 nucleotides: TGTGCCAGCAGCTTCATAGGGACAGGGACTTACGAGCAGTACTTC.

The chain carries TRBV2 and TRBJ2-7; D possibly corresponds to TRBD1 (5 bases). This CDR3 has 13 amino acids. With 6 bases removed from V and 2 bases from J, the gap between germline ends came to 11 bases. From germline, CDR1 is SNHLY and CDR2 FYNNEI. The CDR3 is CASRGLETYEQYF. In DNA, the CDR3 is TGTGCCAGCAGGGGGCTGGAGACCTACGAGCAGTACTTC.

In its sample, this clone was seen once. The rearrangement joins TRBV14 to TRBJ2-6, with TRBD2 as a possible D gene (5 bases). The ends were cut back, 4 bases at V and 0 bases at J, with 10 bases in the middle. Germline CDR1 reads SGHDN; CDR2 reads FVKESK. The CDR3 has 16 residues. The chain's CDR3 is CASSLLGASGANVLTF. The CDR3 nucleotides read TGTGCCAGCAGCCTCTTGGGAGCCTCTGGGGCCAACGTCCTGACTTTC.

The chain links TRBV3-1 (or the pseudogene TRBV3-2) to TRBJ1-4; tentative D call: TRBD1 (6 bases). The CDR3 spans 17 residues. Trimming took off 0 bases at V and 2 bases at J, with 13 bases between the two ends. Germline V gene lookup returns CDR1 LGHDT and CDR2 YNNKEL (reference sequence). CDR3 sequence reads: CASSQDSQGITNEKLFF. CDR3 nucleotide sequence: TGTGCCAGCAGCCAAGATAGTCAGGGGATTACTAATGAAAAACTGTTTTTT.

The chain has TRBV19 and TRBJ1-1; the match to TRBD1 covers 8 bases. CDR3 length: 12 amino acids. Trimming cost V 11 bases and J 7 bases; bases outside gene matches: 9. CDR1 and CDR2 (germline): LNHDA, SQIVND (reference sequence). CDR3 sequence: CASGQGRIEAFF. The CDR3 nucleotides read TGTGCCTCAGGACAGGGAAGGATTGAAGCTTTCTTT.

The CDR3 here is CASSRDRDFSPLHF. As DNA, the CDR3 is TGTGCCAGCAGCCGCGACAGGGACTTTTCTCCCCTCCACTTT. The chain uses TRBV5-6 and TRBJ1-6; 7 bases are shared with TRBD1. J was trimmed by 13 bases and V by 4 bases; bases with no gene match: 11. This CDR3 has 14 residues. Germline CDR1 SGHDT, CDR2 YYEEEE. Filled out from reference TRBV5-6 and TRBJ1-6, the complete variable domain reads DAGVTQSPTHLIKTRGQQVTLRCSPKSGHDTVSWYQQALGQGPQFIFQYYEEEERQRGNFPDRFSGHQFPNYSSELNVNALLLGDSALYLCASSRDRDFSPLHFGNGTRLTVT.

The V gene is TRBV2, the J gene TRBJ2-1; 10 bases are a match to TRBD2. Looked up from germline, CDR1 is SNHLY and CDR2 is FYNNEI. V trimming: 7 bases; J trimming: 15 bases; junction bases outside the gene matches: 12. The CDR3 has 13 residues. CDR3 sequence (DNA): TGTGCCAGCACCACGGAGAGCGGGGGGGCCTGGTTCTTC. Protein sequence: CASTTESGGAWFF.

In its sample, this clone was seen once. The genes are TRBV5-5 and TRBJ1-1; possibly TRBD1 for D (5 bases). In germline, CDR1 is SGHKS, CDR2 YYEKEE (reference sequence). Trimming took 5 bases from V and 5 from J, leaving 13 bases between them. The CDR3 extends over 13 amino acids. The CDR3 protein is CASRWERQTEAFF. The DNA for the CDR3 is TGTGCCAGCAGGTGGGAACGACAGACTGAAGCTTTCTTT.